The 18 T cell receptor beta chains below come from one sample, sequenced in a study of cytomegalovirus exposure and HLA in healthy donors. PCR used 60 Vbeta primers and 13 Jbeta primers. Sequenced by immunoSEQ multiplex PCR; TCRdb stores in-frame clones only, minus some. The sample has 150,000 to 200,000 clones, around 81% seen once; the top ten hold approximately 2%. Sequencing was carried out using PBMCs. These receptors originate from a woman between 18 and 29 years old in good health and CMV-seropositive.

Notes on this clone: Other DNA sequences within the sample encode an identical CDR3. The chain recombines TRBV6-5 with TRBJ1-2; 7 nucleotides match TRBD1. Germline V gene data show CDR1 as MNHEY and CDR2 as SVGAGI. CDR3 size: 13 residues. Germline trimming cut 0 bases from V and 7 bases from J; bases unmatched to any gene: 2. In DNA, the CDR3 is TGTGCCAGCAGTTACTCAGACAGGGTTGGCTACACCTTC. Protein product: CASSYSDRVGYTF.

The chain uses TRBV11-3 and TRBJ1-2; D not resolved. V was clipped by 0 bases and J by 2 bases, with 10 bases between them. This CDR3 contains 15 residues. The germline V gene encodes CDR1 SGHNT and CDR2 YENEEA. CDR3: CASSLDPVLNYGYTF. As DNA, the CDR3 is TGTGCCAGCAGCTTAGATCCGGTCTTAAACTATGGCTACACCTTC.

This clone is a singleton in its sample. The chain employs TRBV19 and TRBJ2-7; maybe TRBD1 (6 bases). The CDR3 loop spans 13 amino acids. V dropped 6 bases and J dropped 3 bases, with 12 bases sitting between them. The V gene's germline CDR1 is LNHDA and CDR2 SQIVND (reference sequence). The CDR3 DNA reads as TGTGCCAGTAGCAACAGGGTCGGCTACGAGCAGTACTTC. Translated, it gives CASSNRVGYEQYF.

The CDR3 coding sequence is TGCGCCAGCAAACCGGGACTCGAGAGAGAAAAACTGTTTTTT. This encodes CASKPGLEREKLFF. The chain is built from TRBV5-1 and TRBJ1-4, with D possibly matching TRBD1 (5 bases). This CDR3 comprises 14 residues. Trimming removed 6 bases from V and 8 bases from J, with 17 bases in between. Germline V CDR1 and CDR2: SGHRS, YFSETQ.

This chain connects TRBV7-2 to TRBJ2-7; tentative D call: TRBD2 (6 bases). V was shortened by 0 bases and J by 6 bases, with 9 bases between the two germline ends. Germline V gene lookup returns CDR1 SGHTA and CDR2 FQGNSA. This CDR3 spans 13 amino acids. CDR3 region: CASSLAEGSEQYV. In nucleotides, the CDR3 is TGTGCCAGCAGCTTAGCGGAGGGATCCGAGCAGTACGTC.

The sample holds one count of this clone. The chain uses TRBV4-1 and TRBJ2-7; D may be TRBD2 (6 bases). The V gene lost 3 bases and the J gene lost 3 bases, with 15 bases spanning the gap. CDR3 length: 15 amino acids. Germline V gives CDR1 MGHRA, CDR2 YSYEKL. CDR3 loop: CASSQRIPGSYEQYV. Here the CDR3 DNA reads TGCGCCAGCAGCCAGCGGATACCCGGGAGCTACGAGCAGTACGTC.

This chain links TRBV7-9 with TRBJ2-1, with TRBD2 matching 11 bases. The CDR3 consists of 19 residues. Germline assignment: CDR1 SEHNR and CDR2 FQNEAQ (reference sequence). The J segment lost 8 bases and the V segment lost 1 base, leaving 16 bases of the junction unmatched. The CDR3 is CASSLESLVAGGQLDEQFF. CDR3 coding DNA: TGTGCCAGCAGCTTAGAGTCCTTGGTAGCGGGGGGGCAGTTGGATGAGCAGTTCTTC.

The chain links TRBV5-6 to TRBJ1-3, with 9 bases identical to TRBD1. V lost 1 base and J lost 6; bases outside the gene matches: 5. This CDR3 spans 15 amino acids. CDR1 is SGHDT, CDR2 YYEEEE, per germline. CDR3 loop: CASSLWDRDANTIYF. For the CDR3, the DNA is TGTGCCAGCAGCTTGTGGGACAGGGATGCAAACACCATATATTTT.

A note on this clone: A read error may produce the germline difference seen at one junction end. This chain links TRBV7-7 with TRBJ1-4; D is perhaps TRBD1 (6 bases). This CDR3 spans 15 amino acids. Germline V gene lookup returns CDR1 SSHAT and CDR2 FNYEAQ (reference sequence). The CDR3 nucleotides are TGTGCTAGCAGCCCCGGACAGTCAACTAATGAAAAACTGTTTTTT. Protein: CASSPGQSTNEKLFF.

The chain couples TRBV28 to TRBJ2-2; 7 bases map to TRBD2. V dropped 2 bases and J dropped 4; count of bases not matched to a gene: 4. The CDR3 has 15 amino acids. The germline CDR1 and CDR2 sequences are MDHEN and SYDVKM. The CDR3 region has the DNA TGTGCCAGCAGTTTAACGTGGGGGGGCACCGGGGAGCTGTTTTTT. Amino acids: CASSLTWGGTGELFF.

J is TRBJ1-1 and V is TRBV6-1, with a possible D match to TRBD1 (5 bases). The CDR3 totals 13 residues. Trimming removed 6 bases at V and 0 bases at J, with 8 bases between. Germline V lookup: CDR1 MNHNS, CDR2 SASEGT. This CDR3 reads CASRDRVNTEAFF. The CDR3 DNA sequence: TGTGCCAGCAGAGACAGAGTGAACACTGAAGCTTTCTTT.

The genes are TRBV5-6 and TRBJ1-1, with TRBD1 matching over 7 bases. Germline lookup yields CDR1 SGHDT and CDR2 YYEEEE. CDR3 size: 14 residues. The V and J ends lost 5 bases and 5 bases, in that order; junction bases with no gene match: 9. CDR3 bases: TGTGCCAGCAGACGGGACAGAGAAATAACTGAAGCTTTCTTT. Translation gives CASRRDREITEAFF.

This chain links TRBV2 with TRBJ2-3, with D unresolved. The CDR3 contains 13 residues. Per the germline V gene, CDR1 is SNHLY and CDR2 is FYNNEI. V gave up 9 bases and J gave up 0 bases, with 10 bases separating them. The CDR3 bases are TGTGCCAGGCACCCAGTCAGCACAGATACGCAGTATTTT. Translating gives CARHPVSTDTQYF. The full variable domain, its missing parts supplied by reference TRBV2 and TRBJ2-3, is EPEVTQTPSHQVTQMGQEVILRCVPISNHLYFYWYRQILGQKVEFLVSFYNNEISEKSEIFDDQFSVERPDGSNFTLKIRSTKLEDSAMYFCARHPVSTDTQYFGPGTRLTVL.

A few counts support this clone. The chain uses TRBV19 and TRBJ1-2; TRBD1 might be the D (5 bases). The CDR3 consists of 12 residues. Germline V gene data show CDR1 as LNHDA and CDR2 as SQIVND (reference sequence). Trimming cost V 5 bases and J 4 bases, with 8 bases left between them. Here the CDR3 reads CASSETVYGYTF. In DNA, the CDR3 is TGTGCCAGTAGTGAGACAGTCTATGGCTACACCTTC.

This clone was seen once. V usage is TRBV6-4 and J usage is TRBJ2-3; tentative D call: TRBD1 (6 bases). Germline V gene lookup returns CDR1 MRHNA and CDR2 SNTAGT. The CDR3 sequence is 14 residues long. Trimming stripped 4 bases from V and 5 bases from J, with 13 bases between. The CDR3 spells CASSVVPGVDTQYF. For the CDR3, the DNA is TGTGCCAGCAGTGTCGTGCCAGGGGTAGATACGCAGTATTTT.

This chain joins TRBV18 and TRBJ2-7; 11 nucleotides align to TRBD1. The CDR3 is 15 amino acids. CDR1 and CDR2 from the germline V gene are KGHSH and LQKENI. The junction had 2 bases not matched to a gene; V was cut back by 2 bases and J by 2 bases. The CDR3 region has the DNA TGTGCCAGCTCACCAGGACAGGGGGCGGCCTACGAGCAGTACGTC. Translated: CASSPGQGAAYEQYV.

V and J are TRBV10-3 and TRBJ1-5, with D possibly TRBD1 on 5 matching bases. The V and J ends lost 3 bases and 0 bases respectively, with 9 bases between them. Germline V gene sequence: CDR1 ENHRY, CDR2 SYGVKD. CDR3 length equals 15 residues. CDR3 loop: CAISEQAYSNQPQHF. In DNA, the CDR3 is TGTGCCATCAGTGAACAGGCCTATAGCAATCAGCCCCAGCATTTT.

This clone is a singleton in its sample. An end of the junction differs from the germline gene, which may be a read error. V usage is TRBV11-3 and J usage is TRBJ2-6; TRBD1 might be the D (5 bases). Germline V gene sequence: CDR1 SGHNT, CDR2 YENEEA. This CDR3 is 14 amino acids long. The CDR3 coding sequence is TGTGCCACCCGCTTGGGCTCTGGGGCCAACGGCCTGACTTTC. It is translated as CATRLGSGANGLTF.